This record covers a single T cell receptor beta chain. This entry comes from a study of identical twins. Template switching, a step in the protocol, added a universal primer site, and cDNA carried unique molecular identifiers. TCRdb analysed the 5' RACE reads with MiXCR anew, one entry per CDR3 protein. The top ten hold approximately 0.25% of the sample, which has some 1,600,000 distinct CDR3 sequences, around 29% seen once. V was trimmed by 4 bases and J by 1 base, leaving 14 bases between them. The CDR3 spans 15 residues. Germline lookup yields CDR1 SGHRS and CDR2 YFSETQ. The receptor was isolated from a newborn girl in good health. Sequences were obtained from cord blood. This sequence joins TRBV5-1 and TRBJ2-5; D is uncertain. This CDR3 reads CASSVPRNFQETQYF. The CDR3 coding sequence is TGCGCCAGCAGCGTGCCCCGGAACTTCCAAGAGACCCAGTACTTC.